This TCR beta chain derives from a study of blood T cell repertoires in COVID-19. As for the study in general: The study drew acute and convalescent COVID-19 samples from the United States, Italy and Spain. From T cells, B-cell-depleted T cells, or PBMCs came the material, which was cDNA or gDNA.

Only in-frame clones appear in the TCRdb table, and some are missing; sequencing was by immunoSEQ multiplex PCR. The table lists 30,000 to 45,000 clones, roughly 87% of them singletons. The CDR3 consists of 15 residues. Germline CDR1 GTSNPN, CDR2 SVGIG (reference sequence). V lost 5 bases, J lost 5 bases, and 11 bases stayed unmatched. This clonotype was obtained from a human donor in a cohort sampled during active COVID-19. The J gene is TRBJ2-1, the V gene TRBV30; 8 bases align to TRBD1. Sequencing was done on a sample of peripheral blood. This CDR3 reads CAWDRGINFHNEQFF. The CDR3 region has the DNA TGTGCCTGGGACAGGGGAATTAATTTCCACAATGAGCAGTTCTTC.